The 23 T cell receptor beta chains listed next were all sequenced from one sample in a study of identical twins. Each CDR3 protein is one row after TCRdb ran MiXCR on the 5' RACE reads. The table lists 15,000 to 20,000 distinct CDR3 sequences, roughly 63% of them singletons. Sequencing was performed on memory (CD45RO+) T cells sorted from blood. Receptors were obtained from a woman between 18 and 29 years old in good health. This table probably holds off-target reads from a library built for another chain.

The chain is built from TRBV18 and TRBJ1-1; D gene uncertain. Trimming removed 2 bases at V and 4 bases at J, with 11 bases between. The CDR3 sequence is 14 residues long. Germline-derived CDR1 and CDR2 are KGHSH and LQKENI. The CDR3 DNA reads TGTGCCAGCTCACCAGCCGGACGAGGCACTGAAGCTTTCTTT. Protein product: CASSPAGRGTEAFF.

J is TRBJ2-5 and V is TRBV5-5; 12 bases align to TRBD2. Germline CDR1 reads SGHKS; CDR2 reads YYEKEE (reference sequence). CDR3 size: 16 residues. Trimming cost V 5 bases and J 1 base; bases outside gene matches: 6. CDR3 nucleotides: TGTGCCAGCAGGTCAGGACTAGCGGGATTCCAAGAGACCCAGTACTTC. Translating gives CASRSGLAGFQETQYF.

Concerning this clonotype: It is unclear where the CDR3 begins or ends on the DNA, so no DNA is shown, and the CDR3 is as TCRdb lists it. The rearrangement joins TRBV6-2 or TRBV6-3 to TRBJ2-7. The CDR3 adds up to 13 amino acids, both ends counted. The germline V gene has CDR1 MNHEY and CDR2 SVGEGT. The CDR3 is CASSTSTGYEQYF.

V gene TRBV2 combines with J gene TRBJ2-6; D possibly corresponds to TRBD2 (5 bases). The CDR3 has 15 residues. V was pared by 5 bases and J by 4 bases, with 12 bases between. Germline assignment: CDR1 SNHLY and CDR2 FYNNEI. CDR3 bases: TGTGCCAGCAGTAAACTAGTTACGGGGGCCAACGTCCTGACTTTC. The encoded protein is CASSKLVTGANVLTF.

The J gene is TRBJ1-6, the V gene TRBV12-3 or TRBV12-4; D may be TRBD1 (6 bases). Trimming removed 10 bases from V and 7 bases from J, with 20 bases in between. The CDR3 has 15 residues. The CDR3 DNA follows: TGTGCCACCTGCCTTGGGGGGGCGAGCAATTCACCCCTCCACTTT. It encodes CATCLGGASNSPLHF.

This rearrangement joins TRBV20-1 to TRBJ2-7, with 8 bases aligning to TRBD2. The germline V gene has CDR1 DFQATT and CDR2 SNEGSKA (reference sequence). V dropped 5 bases and J dropped 5; count of bases not matched to a gene: 8. The CDR3 spans 13 residues. The CDR3 sequence is CSAGTGGDDEQYF. The CDR3 DNA follows: TGCAGTGCTGGAACGGGAGGGGACGACGAGCAGTACTTC.

The rearrangement uses TRBV29-1 and TRBJ2-7; no reliable D call. Germline lookup yields CDR1 SQVTM and CDR2 ANQGSEA. The CDR3 has 12 residues. V shed 7 bases and J shed 6 bases, with 16 bases lying between them. CDR3 sequence (DNA): TGCAGCGCCTCATCGGGCCTCCCCGAGCAGTACTTC. Its protein is CSASSGLPEQYF.

The chain has TRBV18 and TRBJ1-3; D ambiguous. The CDR3 has 12 residues. The V end was cut by 2 bases, the J end by 7 bases, with 6 bases between. Germline CDR1 reads KGHSH; CDR2 reads LQKENI. In DNA, the CDR3 is TGTGCCAGCTCACCAGGCGAGAACACCATATATTTT. Translated: CASSPGENTIYF.

The chain has TRBV28 and TRBJ2-6; D gene ambiguous. CDR3 size: 12 residues. With 4 bases removed from V and 4 bases from J, the gap between germline ends came to 2 bases. Germline V gene lookup returns CDR1 MDHEN and CDR2 SYDVKM. As DNA, the CDR3 is TGTGCCAGCAGTTCCGGGGCCAACGTCCTGACTTTC. The encoded protein is CASSSGANVLTF.

CDR3 bases: TGTGCCACCAGCACTGCAAGGGTTACCTACGAGCAGTACTTC. Protein sequence: CATSTARVTYEQYF. This chain joins TRBV15 and TRBJ2-7, with D unclear. Germline V gene data show CDR1 as LNHNV and CDR2 as YYDKDF (reference sequence). Between the trimmed V and J ends, which lost 4 bases and 2 bases, there was a span of 12 bases. The CDR3 covers 14 residues.

The rearrangement uses TRBV6-5 and TRBJ2-1, with a weak D call TRBD2 (5 bases). With 0 bases removed from V and 4 bases from J, the gap between germline ends came to 16 bases. This CDR3 has 17 amino acids. Germline V lookup: CDR1 MNHEY, CDR2 SVGAGI. CDR3: CASSYSPPNGIYNEQFF. The CDR3 DNA sequence: TGTGCCAGCAGTTACTCGCCGCCAAACGGGATTTACAATGAGCAGTTCTTC.

This clonotype was seen just once. This sequence joins TRBV28 and TRBJ2-1; the match to TRBD1 covers 7 bases. The germline gives CDR1 MDHEN, CDR2 SYDVKM. There are 15 residues in the CDR3. The trim removed 5 bases at V and 5 bases at J, leaving 9 bases unmatched. CDR3 DNA: TGTGCCAGCAGTCACCTCCGGACAGGACACAATGAGCAGTTCTTC. It encodes CASSHLRTGHNEQFF. The variable domain in full, with the rest retrieved from reference TRBV28 and TRBJ2-1, is DVKVTQSSRYLVKRTGEKVFLECVQDMDHENMFWYRQDPGLGLRLIYFSYDVKMKEKGDIPEGYSVSREKKERFSLILESASTNQTSMYLCASSHLRTGHNEQFFGPGTRLTVL.

The chain carries TRBV5-1 and TRBJ2-1; a possible D gene is TRBD1 (5 bases). V was clipped by 2 bases and J by 6 bases, with 12 bases between them. The CDR3 spans 14 residues. Germline V gives CDR1 SGHRS, CDR2 YFSETQ. The CDR3 DNA reads as TGCGCCAGCAGCTTAGGGGCAGGGTCCAATGAGCAGTTCTTC. It specifies CASSLGAGSNEQFF.

This rearrangement joins TRBV7-9 to TRBJ2-3; 10 bases map to TRBD1. The CDR3 is 15 amino acids. The germline gives CDR1 SEHNR, CDR2 FQNEAQ (reference sequence). After removal of 5 bases from V and 5 bases from J, the junction contained 7 bases not matched to a gene. This CDR3 is CASSRLGTGEDTQYF. In DNA, the CDR3 is TGTGCCAGCAGCCGCCTCGGGACAGGGGAAGATACGCAGTATTTT.

This chain connects TRBV19 to TRBJ1-1; D uncertain. The V end was cut by 3 bases, the J end by 0 bases, with 11 bases between. CDR1 LNHDA and CDR2 SQIVND come from the germline V gene (reference sequence). The CDR3 extends over 15 amino acids. CDR3 DNA sequence: TGTGCCAGTAGTATGGTCGACGGGATGAACACTGAAGCTTTCTTT. Translated, it gives CASSMVDGMNTEAFF.

The rearrangement links TRBV18 to TRBJ2-2, with 8 nucleotides matching TRBD1. Trimming took 3 bases from V and 0 from J; bases not matched to a gene: 6. The V gene's germline CDR1 is KGHSH and CDR2 LQKENI. The CDR3 consists of 17 residues. In DNA, the CDR3 is TGTGCCAGCTCACCGGTCGGACAGGGCCCGAACACCGGGGAGCTGTTTTTT. It encodes CASSPVGQGPNTGELFF.

The chain recombines TRBV12-3 or TRBV12-4 with TRBJ2-2; D possibly matches TRBD1 or TRBD2 (6 bases each). This CDR3 is 15 amino acids long. Between the trimmed V and J ends, which lost 6 bases and 5 bases, there was a span of 16 bases. Written as DNA, the CDR3 is TGTGCCAGCAGAGCTCCCCGGAGGGGGACCGGGGAGCTGTTTTTT. Its translation is CASRAPRRGTGELFF.

This clonotype was observed a few times. The V call is TRBV20-1, the J call TRBJ2-7, with unresolved D. CDR1 DFQATT and CDR2 SNEGSKA come from the germline V gene (reference sequence). V was pared by 0 bases and J by 3 bases, with 12 bases between. This CDR3 comprises 14 residues. This CDR3 reads CSARDLRKDYEQYF. The CDR3 bases are TGCAGTGCTAGAGATCTCAGGAAAGACTACGAGCAGTACTTC.

This clonotype has just a few counts. The chain couples TRBV3-1 to TRBJ1-1; D not resolved. V was shortened by 4 bases and J by 1 base, with 7 bases between the two germline ends. This CDR3 contains 13 residues. Germline V lookup: CDR1 LGHDT, CDR2 YNNKEL (reference sequence). The CDR3 coding sequence is TGTGCCAGCAGCCTCTCAGGGAACACTGAAGCTTTCTTT. Translated: CASSLSGNTEAFF.

A few counts support this clonotype. The rearrangement links TRBV2 to TRBJ2-7, with no clear D. CDR1 and CDR2 from the germline V gene are SNHLY and FYNNEI. V lost 1 base and J 8 bases, leaving 12 bases between the germline ends. The CDR3 length is 13 residues. CDR3 sequence (DNA): TGTGCCAGCAGTGAAGAGGTGGTCAGCAAGCAGTACTTC. Its protein is CASSEEVVSKQYF.

This clonotype was observed a few times. This rearrangement joins TRBV7-2 to TRBJ2-3; D not certain. This CDR3 region has 14 residues. CDR1 and CDR2 from the germline V gene are SGHTA and FQGNSA. The V end lost 1 base, the J end lost 0 bases, and 5 bases lay between the germline ends. DNA of the CDR3: TGTGCCAGCAGCTTAGTGGGTAGCACAGATACGCAGTATTTT. This gives the protein CASSLVGSTDTQYF.

This CDR3 reads CATGQVLSGANVLTF. The CDR3 coding sequence is TGTGCCACCGGACAGGTCCTCTCTGGGGCCAACGTCCTGACTTTC. The J gene is TRBJ2-6, the V gene TRBV10-3, with 7 bases fitting TRBD1. Germline CDR1 is ENHRY and CDR2 is SYGVKD. The CDR3 is made up of 15 amino acids. The V and J ends lost 10 bases and 0 bases, in that order; junction bases with no gene match: 6.

This clonotype was observed a handful of times. The gene calls are TRBV27 and TRBJ2-1, with 7 bases identical to TRBD2. From germline, CDR1 is MNHEY and CDR2 SMNVEV (reference sequence). The CDR3 runs to 15 residues. V dropped 2 bases and J dropped 4; count of bases not matched to a gene: 5. The CDR3 DNA follows: TGTGCCAGCAGTTTACCCCAAGCGGGGTACAATGAGCAGTTCTTC. Translation gives CASSLPQAGYNEQFF.